This T cell receptor beta chain derives from a study of shared clonotypes between healthy human individuals. Sequencing was performed with immunoSEQ multiplex PCR; in TCRdb, only in-frame clones are kept and a portion is missing. The sample contains about 1 million clones, about 75% of which appear only once. The germline CDR1 and CDR2 sequences are MDHEN and SYDVKM. The CDR3 is 14 amino acids. V was cut by 6 bases and J by 4 bases, with 13 bases left in between. The chain employs TRBV28 and TRBJ1-5, with D tentatively TRBD1 (6 bases). The source of this sequence is a young man in good health. Sequencing was done on a sample of memory CD4+ T cells sorted from blood. Indicated subset: CD45RA-negative fraction. The CDR3, as DNA: TGTGCCAGCAGGGTGGACAGAGTTAATCAGCCCCAGCATTTT. The encoded protein is CASRVDRVNQPQHF.